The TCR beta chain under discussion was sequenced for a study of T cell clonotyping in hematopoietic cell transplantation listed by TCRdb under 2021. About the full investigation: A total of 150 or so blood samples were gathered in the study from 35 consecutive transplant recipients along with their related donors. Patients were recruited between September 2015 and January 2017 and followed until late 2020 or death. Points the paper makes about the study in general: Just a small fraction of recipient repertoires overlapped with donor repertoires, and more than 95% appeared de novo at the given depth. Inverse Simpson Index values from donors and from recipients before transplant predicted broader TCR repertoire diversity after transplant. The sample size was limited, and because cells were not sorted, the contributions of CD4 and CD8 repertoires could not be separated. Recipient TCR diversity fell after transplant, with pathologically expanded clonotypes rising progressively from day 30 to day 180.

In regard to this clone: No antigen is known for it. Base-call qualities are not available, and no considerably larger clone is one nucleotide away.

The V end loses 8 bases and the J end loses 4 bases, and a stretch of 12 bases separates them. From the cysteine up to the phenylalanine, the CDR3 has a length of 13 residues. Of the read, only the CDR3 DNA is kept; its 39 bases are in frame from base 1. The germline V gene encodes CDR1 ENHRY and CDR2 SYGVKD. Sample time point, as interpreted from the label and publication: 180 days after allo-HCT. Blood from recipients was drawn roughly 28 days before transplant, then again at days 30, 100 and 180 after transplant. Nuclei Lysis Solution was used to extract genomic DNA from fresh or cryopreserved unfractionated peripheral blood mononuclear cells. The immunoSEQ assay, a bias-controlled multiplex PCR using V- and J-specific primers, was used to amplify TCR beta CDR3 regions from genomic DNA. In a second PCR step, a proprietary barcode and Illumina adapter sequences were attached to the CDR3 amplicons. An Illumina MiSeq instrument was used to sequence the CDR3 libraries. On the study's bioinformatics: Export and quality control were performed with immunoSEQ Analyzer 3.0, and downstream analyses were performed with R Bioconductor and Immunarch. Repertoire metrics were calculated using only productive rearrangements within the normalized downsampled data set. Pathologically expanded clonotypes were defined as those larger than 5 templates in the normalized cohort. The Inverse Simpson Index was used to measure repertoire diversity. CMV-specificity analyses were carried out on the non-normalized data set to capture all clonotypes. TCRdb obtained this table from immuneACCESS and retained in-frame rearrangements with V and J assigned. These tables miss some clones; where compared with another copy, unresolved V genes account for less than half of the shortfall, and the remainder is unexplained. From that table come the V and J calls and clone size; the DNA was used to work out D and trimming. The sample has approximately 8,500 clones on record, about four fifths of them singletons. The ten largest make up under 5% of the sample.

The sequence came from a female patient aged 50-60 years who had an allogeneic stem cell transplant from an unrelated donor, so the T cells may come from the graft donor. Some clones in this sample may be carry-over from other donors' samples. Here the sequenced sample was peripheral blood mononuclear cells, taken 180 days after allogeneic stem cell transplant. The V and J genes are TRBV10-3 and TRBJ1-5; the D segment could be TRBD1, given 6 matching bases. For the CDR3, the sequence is CAISDSFNQPQHF. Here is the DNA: TGTGCCATCTCGGACAGCTTTAATCAGCCCCAGCATTTT.